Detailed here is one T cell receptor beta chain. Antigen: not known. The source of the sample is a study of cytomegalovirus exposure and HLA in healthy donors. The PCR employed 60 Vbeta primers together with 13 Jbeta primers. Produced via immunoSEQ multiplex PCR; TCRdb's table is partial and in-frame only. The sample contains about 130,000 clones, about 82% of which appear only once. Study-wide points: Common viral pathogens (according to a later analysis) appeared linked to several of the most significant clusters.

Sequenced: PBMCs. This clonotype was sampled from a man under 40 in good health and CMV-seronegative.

CDR3 nucleotide sequence: TGTGCCAGTAGATCAAGCAGGGGAGATACTGAAGCTTTCTTT. Protein product: CASRSSRGDTEAFF. The chain uses TRBV7-3 and TRBJ1-1; D might be TRBD1 (6 bases). The CDR3 has 14 residues. Between the trimmed V and J ends, which lost 9 bases and 5 bases, there was a span of 19 bases. Germline V gene sequence: CDR1 SGHTA, CDR2 FQGTGA.